This T cell receptor beta chain derives from a study of cytomegalovirus exposure and HLA in healthy donors (TCRdb year 2017). Context from the whole study: In an earlier analysis of some 550 of the donors, under 300 Gb of sequence data and 120 million or so unique TCR beta sequences from 150 million to 200 million T cells were reported. Donor age, sex, ethnicity and CMV serostatus were collected together with the repertoire data. Roughly five DR-DQ haplotypes were treated as single units for association and clustering because of strong linkage in the cohort. Class I and class II HLA loci were covered by the typing at four-digit resolution. Using immunosequencing, the study profiled T cell repertoires from about 620 subjects and related those repertoires to cytomegalovirus serostatus. Rather than using new phenotypic data, the later analysis identified candidate immune exposures from TCR beta sequences and from how often those sequences occurred across donors. About 280 gigabases of sequencing data and approximately 93 million unique TCR sequences were included in an early release covering around 650 HLA-typed donors. On average, roughly 200,000 unique TCR beta nucleotide sequences were sequenced per donor among 350 to 400 genotyped donors of the cohort, with 15% to 20% of those sequences being non-productive. To predict cytomegalovirus infection status, the study brought together high-throughput TCR immunosequencing, statistical association of individual TCRs with disease status, and machine learning. In a later genetic analysis, genome-wide SNP genotypes for about 60% of the 666 donors were used, and that subset was treated as a discovery cohort. To decide whether each TCR beta V gene segment behaved as functional or pseudogenic, an earlier analysis of nearly 600 of the donors relied on high-throughput TCR beta sequencing. Every discovery cohort repertoire had been produced on one sequencing platform. Typing coverage differed by locus: A, B, C, DRB1 and DQB1 were typed in about 620-640 donors, DQA1 in 522, DPA1 in around 610, and DPB1 in just under 490. A later analysis re-analyzed previously published TCR beta repertoires from 650 to 800 donors and added high-resolution HLA genotyping to study TCR occurrence patterns. The study aimed to test whether cataloging public T cell receptors could reveal signatures of past pathogen exposure. In addition to the first cohort of 666 subjects, a separate validation cohort of approximately 110 different subjects was used. Of the 350 to 400 genotyped donors, 65% to 90% fell in the genetic ancestry cluster associated with self-reported Caucasian donors. Paper-wide results and their limitations: Strong co-occurrence of HLA alleles, especially DR and DQ, made assigning TCR associations to individual alleles difficult. Most TCR sequences were seen in very few donors, while some public TCRs were found in many individuals. Roughly uniform sequencing depth across donors was assumed in presence/absence analyses, although this assumption may not hold. Because HLA typing was unavailable for some donors at each locus, only the typed subset was used in association tests. A further reported finding was that TCR beta sequences accurately predicted the HLA-A and HLA-B alleles for most subjects in the first cohort. This cohort had only TCR beta chains sequenced, and the lack of alpha or paired-chain data limited which features could be detected. In a later analysis, HLA-associated TCR beta chains were found to be more clonally expanded and to have lower generation probabilities than equally common non-associated chains. A group of highly shared sequence variants was considered likely to be a technical artifact of the sequencing pipeline. According to a later genetic analysis, donors in an Asian-associated ancestry cluster had fewer N-insertions in productive TCRs than the roughly 670-donor mean. The study listed around 160 TCR beta chains as associated with cytomegalovirus. Linkage disequilibrium might explain the correlated functional status among segregating V segments, but an unknown experimental factor could not be excluded. V-gene and J-gene trimming of TCR beta chains was associated with a missense DCLRE1C variant in a later genetic analysis, and the association was replicated in an independent cohort. For the cohort, immune exposure information was limited to CMV serostatus. Because counts were too low, about 18 rarely observed V segments, including chromosome 9 orphons, were excluded from the earlier analysis of fewer than 650 of the donors. Broadly in line with IMGT annotations, most TCR beta V segments showed up in productive rearrangements about 90% or about 30% of the time in an earlier analysis of 450 to 750 of the donors. Specific HLA alleles were associated with 15,000 to 20,000 TCR beta sequences at a false discovery rate of 0.05 in a later analysis. It was suggested by the authors that the approach could potentially be generalized to other disease states and immunological phenotypes. The classifier was reported to diagnose cytomegalovirus status with high specificity and sensitivity in both the original cohort and the validation cohort. Most CMV-associated TCR beta chains appeared to be HLA-restricted in a later analysis, and the HLA associations seemed to be driven largely by CMV exposure. A few of the identified cytomegalovirus-associated TCR beta chains were confirmed in vitro to be specific for cytomegalovirus antigens. A later analysis reported that several top co-occurrence clusters appeared linked to parvovirus B19, influenza, CMV and Epstein-Barr virus. Some IMGT-functional V segments, including TRBV6-2 and TRBV6-3, could not be distinguished by the 87-base-pair reads and were therefore excluded. A later analysis found that TCR association rates varied across HLA loci, with DRB1 alleles showing the most associated TCRs and HLA-C alleles the fewest.

As encoded in the germline V gene (reference sequence), CDR1 is SGHAT while CDR2 is FQDESV. The CDR3 goes from the cysteine to the phenylalanine over 15 residues. The read is trimmed to its CDR3 DNA, 45 bases read in frame from base 1. V trim: 1 base; J trim: 4 bases; unmatched bases: 6. Libraries were made using the immunoSEQ multiplex PCR assay. For the multiplex PCR, a mixture combining 60 forward primers for TCR Vbeta segments and 13 reverse primers for TCR Jbeta segments was used. The CDR3 region of rearranged TCR beta genes was amplified from genomic DNA by a multiplex PCR assay. The amplified TCR beta libraries were sequenced on the Illumina HiSeq System as 87-base-pair reads. Processing in the source paper ran as follows. Across the 666 repertoires, a later analysis counted approximately 75 million unique TCR beta chains, 9 million to 14 million of which were shared by at least two donors. A nearest-neighbor algorithm error-corrected the raw reads and collapsed the reads into unique sequences, merging closely related sequences to remove PCR and sequencing errors. V, D and J gene segments were assigned by aligning CDR3 sequences to IMGT reference sequences. For a sequence to be retained, a match of at least six nucleotides was required to both a V gene segment and a J gene segment. A rearrangement was called productive if the CDR3 had no stop codons and remained in frame with V and J, and every other rearrangement was called non-productive. CDR3 was defined by IMGT convention, running from the second conserved V-encoded cysteine to the conserved J-encoded phenylalanine. In an earlier analysis of more than 550 of the donors, sequences lacking an unambiguous match to a single V gene segment were excluded. In an earlier analysis of more than 500 of the donors, a V segment was called functional when productive rearrangements were above 56.7%, and segregating when the standard deviation between donors exceeded 5%. A statistical classification framework was built to diagnose cytomegalovirus status from the catalog of TCR beta chain sequences. A later analysis assigned V and J genes by comparing TCR nucleotide sequences with IMGT/GENE-DB human TR gene sequences. Using the TCRdist pipeline, a later analysis assigned CDR3 sequences along with most-parsimonious VDJ recombination scenarios. In a later analysis, each TCR beta chain was defined by its CDR3 amino acid sequence together with its V-gene family, and reads lacking a unique V-gene family were excluded. To address suspected cross-contamination and a sequencing artifact, a later analysis removed 592 highly shared, low-generation-probability nucleotide sequences. A later analysis calculated a clonal expansion index for each public chain from normalized within-repertoire ranks of inferred template counts. A later analysis computed generation probabilities with a VDJ recombination model fitted to out-of-frame rearrangements, and checked the results against IGoR. In a later analysis, hypergeometric tests were used to score TCR-TCR, TCR-HLA and TCR-CMV co-occurrence, with a repertoire-size bias correction applied to TCR pairs. False discovery rates were estimated in a later analysis by permuting HLA or CMV assignments 20 times. In a later analysis, co-occurring TCRs were grouped using DBSCAN, with TCRdist sequence similarity added in when clustering inside HLA-allele-positive subsets. Co-occurrence clustering excluded repertoires with fewer than 30,000 or more than 120,000 public chains, plus five with anomalous nucleotide sharing. TCRdb mirrors the immuneACCESS table, restricted to in-frame sequences. Some clones are absent from its copies; in checked studies, under half trace to an unresolved V gene, and the reason for the others is unknown. V and J calls and clone size are given by that table; D and trimming were obtained from the DNA. In all, the sample holds about 160,000 clones, and less than 85% of those were seen once. The ten most abundant clones make up 4.3% of the sample.

The cohort was made up of around 720 healthy bone marrow donors. Cohort members were all nominally healthy when sampled, although unrecorded immune exposures were likely present. The donor was CMV seronegative and was included in the group of hundreds of seronegative cohort members. Every donor gave a peripheral blood sample, and the peripheral blood mononuclear cells from that sample were used for TCR beta sequencing. Genomic DNA was extracted from the blood cell samples with the Qiagen DNeasy Blood Extraction Kit. In regard to this clone: Its antigen is not yet known. No per-base quality is available; no much larger clone lies one base away.

The V and J segments used are TRBV11-1 and TRBJ2-7, with 8 central nucleotides matching TRBD1. This receptor was identified in a man in his forties in good health and CMV-seronegative. Sequences were obtained from PBMCs. The CDR3 amino acid sequence is: CASSLVSGQGYEQYF. The bases are TGTGCCAGCAGCTTAGTGAGCGGACAGGGATACGAGCAGTACTTC.